The rows below give T cell receptor beta chains drawn from one sample of a study of OX40 agonist ivuxolimab in advanced cancers. Clones were read by immunoSEQ multiplex PCR, and TCRdb kept only the in-frame ones, dropping some. The data contain tens of thousands of clones, approximately 90% of them singletons. The sample consisted of CD4+ or CD8+ T cells sorted from blood, taken in a trial of the OX40 agonist ivuxolimab. The receptors come from an adult with an advanced solid tumor such as melanoma, head and neck, liver or kidney cancer. The CDR3 runs from the conserved cysteine through the conserved F or W. The order of the fields is V gene, clone size, D gene, J gene, CDR3 DNA, CDR3 protein. A D gene is named only where the DNA matches it firmly. The listing skips clone size in some rows; elsewhere it reads once, few, many or a size class.

TRBV27	.	TRBD2	TRBJ2-5	TGTGCCAGCAGTTTAAAGGTAGCGGGGGCCGGAGAGACCCAGTACTTC	CASSLKVAGAGETQYF
TRBV6-5	.	.	TRBJ1-4	TGTGCCAGCAGTCAAATGGGGGAGTTCAATGAAAAACTGTTTTTT	CASSQMGEFNEKLFF
TRBV30	.	TRBD1	TRBJ1-2	TGTGCCTGGAGTGTATGGACAGGGGGAAGGTATGGCTACACCTTC	CAWSVWTGGRYGYTF
TRBV7-9	.	.	TRBJ2-3	TGTGCCAGCAGCTCCGCCGGGATGAGGGCAGATACGCAGTATTTT	CASSSAGMRADTQYF
TRBV9	.	.	TRBJ2-7	TGTGCCAGCAGCGTAGACCTAGCGAGCACCTACGAGCAGTACTTC	CASSVDLASTYEQYF
TRBV27	.	.	TRBJ1-5	TGTGCCAGCAGTTACCACAGGGCGGCTCAGCCCCAGCATTTT	CASSYHRAAQPQHF
TRBV6-6	.	.	TRBJ2-7	TGTGCCAGCAGTCGGGGAGGAACCTACGAGCAGTACTTC	CASSRGGTYEQYF
TRBV27	few	.	TRBJ1-6	TGTGCCAGCAGTTTCGGACAGTCGGGTTCACCCCTCCACTTT	CASSFGQSGSPLHF
TRBV5-8	.	TRBD2	TRBJ2-1	TGTGCCAGCAGCCCGTCTGGACTAGCGGGAGTCGGTGAGCAGTTCTTC	CASSPSGLAGVGEQFF
TRBV29-1	.	TRBD2	TRBJ2-7	TGCAGCGTCCGGGGGGGTGACGAGCAGTACTTC	CSVRGGDEQYF
TRBV2	once	.	TRBJ2-2	TGTGCCAGCCGGGAGTACAGCGGGGAGCTGTTTTTT	CASREYSGELFF
TRBV14	.	.	TRBJ1-2	TGTGCCAGCAGCCAAGGTTCATTCTATGGCTACACCTTC	CASSQGSFYGYTF
TRBV18	.	TRBD2	TRBJ2-1	TGTGCCAGCTCGGACGGGCTAGCGGGAGGAGGGGAGCAGTTCTTC	CASSDGLAGGGEQFF
TRBV30	.	.	TRBJ2-1	TGTGCCTGGAGCGGGAGTTCTGTCTACAATGAGCAGTTCTTC	CAWSGSSVYNEQFF
TRBV15	.	.	TRBJ2-1	TGTGCCACCAGCCTAGGGGGGACGGGCGGTGAGCAGTTCTTC	CATSLGGTGGEQFF
TRBV11-3	.	TRBD2	TRBJ2-7	TGTGCCAGCAGCTTGCTAGCGGGAGGGTCCTACGAGCAGTACTTC	CASSLLAGGSYEQYF
TRBV2	few	TRBD1	TRBJ2-3	TGTGCCAGCAGACCGGGACAGAGCACAGATACGCAGTATTTT	CASRPGQSTDTQYF
TRBV5-4	few	.	TRBJ2-1	TGTGCCAGCAGCTCACCCTACGGGACTTCATACAATGAGCAGTTCTTC	CASSSPYGTSYNEQFF
TRBV19	.	.	TRBJ2-2	TGTGCCAGTAGACAGGGTTACACCGGGGAGCTGTTTTTT	CASRQGYTGELFF
TRBV6-1	.	.	TRBJ2-1	TGTGCCAGCAACAATCTCCGATACAATGAGCAGTTCTTC	CASNNLRYNEQFF
TRBV7-9	few	TRBD2	TRBJ2-5	TGTGCCAGCAGCTTGGGACTAGCGGGGGGGCAAGAGACCCAGTACTTC	CASSLGLAGGQETQYF
TRBV30	.	.	TRBJ2-4	TGTGCCTGGAGTGGGGGAACAGGCAAAAACATTCAGTACTTC	CAWSGGTGKNIQYF
TRBV10-3	.	.	TRBJ1-5	TGTGCCATCAGCCTCCGTACCGGGGAGCCCCAGCATTTT	CAISLRTGEPQHF
TRBV11-3	.	.	TRBJ1-2	TGTGCCAGCAGCTCGCAGGGTTCGGGCTACACCTTC	CASSSQGSGYTF